Each of the 30 T cell receptor beta chains below was sequenced from the same sample in a study of T cells of healthy individuals. TCRdb re-derived calls from the 5' RACE reads in MiXCR, one entry per CDR3 protein. This table holds tens of thousands of distinct CDR3 sequences, 15% to 20% found once. The receptors were gathered from a human donor in good health.

This clonotype was counted between two and nine times. The V call is TRBV10-3, the J call TRBJ2-3, with D unresolved. Germline lookup yields CDR1 ENHRY and CDR2 SYGVKD. The CDR3 length is 14 residues. Trimming took off 6 bases at V and 6 bases at J, with 16 bases between the two ends. The CDR3 is CAIRSFTETDTQYF. Here the CDR3 DNA reads TGTGCCATCAGAAGCTTCACAGAAACGGATACGCAGTATTTT.

This clonotype was detected ten times or more. The V call is TRBV9, the J call TRBJ2-3, with D maybe TRBD1 (6 bases). The V end was cut by 3 bases, the J end by 5 bases, with 19 bases between. Per germline, CDR1 SGDLS and CDR2 YYNGEE. This CDR3 has 16 residues. CDR3 DNA sequence: TGTGCCAGCAGCGCCAGGGGACCCCCTCCCGGAGATACGCAGTATTTT. Protein sequence: CASSARGPPPGDTQYF.

This clonotype was observed at least ten times. V usage is TRBV20-1 and J usage is TRBJ1-4; the D gene is possibly TRBD1 (5 bases). Germline CDR1 DFQATT, CDR2 SNEGSKA (reference sequence). The V and J ends lost 4 bases and 2 bases respectively, with 14 bases between them. This CDR3 region has 15 residues. The CDR3 reads CSATRDGRTNEKLFF. DNA of the CDR3: TGCAGTGCTACCAGGGATGGGCGGACTAATGAAAAACTGTTTTTT.

This clonotype came up many times. The rearrangement uses TRBV19 and TRBJ2-2; tentatively, D is TRBD2 (5 bases). Germline CDR1 and CDR2: LNHDA and SQIVND (reference sequence). CDR3 length: 12 residues. Between the trimmed V and J ends, which lost 11 bases and 2 bases, there was a span of 9 bases. The CDR3, as DNA: TGTGCCTGTCGGGGTAACACCGGGGAGCTGTTTTTT. This gives the protein CACRGNTGELFF.

This clonotype occurred a few times. V gene TRBV9 combines with J gene TRBJ1-4; D remains ambiguous. V was pared by 3 bases and J by 7 bases, with 22 bases between. Looked up from germline, CDR1 is SGDLS and CDR2 is YYNGEE. This CDR3 spans 17 amino acids. CDR3 nucleotides: TGTGCCAGCAGCGCCGACCAGCCCCTGCAGGCTGGTGAAAAACTGTTTTTT. Translation: CASSADQPLQAGEKLFF.

This clonotype has a handful of counts. This chain uses TRBV5-6 with TRBJ2-7; a possible D gene is TRBD2 (5 bases). The germline V gene has CDR1 SGHDT and CDR2 YYEEEE. V lost 1 base and J 4 bases, leaving 9 bases between the germline ends. CDR3 size: 13 residues. The CDR3 DNA sequence: TGTGCCAGCAGCTTGCCGGGGTTTTACGAGCAGTACTTC. It codes for CASSLPGFYEQYF.

V and J are TRBV10-2 and TRBJ2-7; 7 positions match TRBD1. V was clipped by 0 bases and J by 5 bases; unmatched bases: 4. CDR1 and CDR2 (germline): WSHSY, SAAADI. The CDR3 covers 14 residues. The CDR3 protein is CASSESTGKNEQYF. The CDR3 nucleotides read TGCGCCAGCAGTGAGTCGACAGGGAAAAACGAGCAGTACTTC.

The chain links TRBV29-1 to TRBJ2-1; 11 bases line up with TRBD2. CDR3 size: 15 residues. Trimming took 7 bases from V and 2 from J; bases not matched to a gene: 7. CDR1 and CDR2 (germline): SQVTM, ANQGSEA. Here the CDR3 DNA reads TGCAGCGCCGGGACTAGCGGTTCTCCCTACAATGAGCAGTTCTTC. Translated, it gives CSAGTSGSPYNEQFF.

This clonotype was detected a few times. This chain uses TRBV10-3 with TRBJ2-3, with D possibly matching TRBD2 (6 bases). Per germline, CDR1 ENHRY and CDR2 SYGVKD. There are 16 residues in the CDR3. With 5 bases removed from V and 6 bases from J, the gap between germline ends came to 21 bases. In DNA form, the CDR3 reads TGTGCCATCAGTTTTGATCGGGAGACGGGGTTGGATACGCAGTATTTT. This codes for CAISFDRETGLDTQYF.

This clonotype was detected a few times. The chain is built from TRBV3-1 and TRBJ2-2; D is ambiguous. The germline V gene has CDR1 LGHDT and CDR2 YNNKEL (reference sequence). This CDR3 comprises 14 residues. V was trimmed by 2 bases and J by 4 bases, leaving 8 bases between them. The CDR3 nucleotides read TGTGCCAGCAGCCAACTTCCTGGCACCGGGGAGCTGTTTTTT. This gives the protein CASSQLPGTGELFF.

The CDR3, as DNA: TGTGCCAGCAGTCCTCAGGACAGTCATGGCTACACCTTC. Its protein is CASSPQDSHGYTF. The rearrangement uses TRBV27 and TRBJ1-2, with D perhaps matching TRBD1 (6 bases). CDR1 is MNHEY, CDR2 SMNVEV, per germline (reference sequence). V lost 5 bases and J 6 bases, leaving 13 bases between the germline ends. The CDR3 spans 13 residues.

This clonotype has more than one count but fewer than ten. J is TRBJ2-4 and V is TRBV12-3 or TRBV12-4, with TRBD2 identical over 9 bases. The CDR3 runs 19 residues. The ends lost 7 bases at V and 2 bases at J; junction bases unmatched: 18. The CDR3 reads CASTPTARGRAGTKNIQYF. The CDR3 region has the DNA TGTGCCAGCACCCCGACCGCCCGCGGGAGGGCAGGGACCAAAAACATTCAGTACTTC.

The genes are TRBV6-2 or TRBV6-3 and TRBJ2-1, with TRBD2 identical over 13 bases. Germline V gene data show CDR1 as MNHEY and CDR2 as SVGEGT. After removal of 9 bases from V and 10 bases from J, the junction contained 6 bases not matched to a gene. This CDR3 comprises 13 residues. The CDR3 loop reads CASQKGLAGEQFF. The CDR3 DNA reads as TGTGCCAGTCAAAAGGGACTAGCGGGGGAGCAGTTCTTC.

This chain uses TRBV20-1 with TRBJ1-2; weak D call: TRBD1 (6 bases). The ends were cut back, 5 bases at V and 4 bases at J, with 14 bases in the middle. Germline V gene data show CDR1 as DFQATT and CDR2 as SNEGSKA (reference sequence). The CDR3 spans 13 residues. The CDR3 DNA reads TGCAGTGCTCAAGGCGGGGGGCGCTATGGCTACACCTTC. It translates to CSAQGGGRYGYTF.

This sequence joins TRBV6-5 and TRBJ2-3; D unclear. The V gene's germline CDR1 is MNHEY and CDR2 SVGAGI. The V end lost 6 bases, the J end lost 8 bases, and 21 bases lay between the germline ends. CDR3 length equals 15 residues. The CDR3 sequence: CASRSQATPKFTQYF. The DNA of the CDR3 is TGTGCCAGCAGATCCCAGGCCACCCCCAAATTTACGCAGTATTTT.

This clonotype was seen ten or more times. The gene calls are TRBV30 and TRBJ2-3, with 7 bases lining up with TRBD2. V trimming: 4 bases; J trimming: 4 bases; junction bases outside the gene matches: 8. The CDR3 loop spans 14 amino acids. Looked up from germline, CDR1 is GTSNPN and CDR2 is SVGIG (reference sequence). This CDR3 reads CAWIDSGGSDTQYF. The CDR3 DNA reads TGTGCCTGGATTGATTCGGGGGGTTCAGATACGCAGTATTTT.

This clonotype was detected many times. The chain joins TRBV12-3 or TRBV12-4 to TRBJ2-1; D gene unclear. Between the trimmed V and J ends, which lost 2 bases and 2 bases, there was a span of 7 bases. CDR3 length: 14 residues. The DNA for the CDR3 is TGTGCCAGCAGTTTACCGGAAGCCTACAATGAGCAGTTCTTC. Protein: CASSLPEAYNEQFF.

This chain joins TRBV6-6 and TRBJ2-7, with 9 bases identical to TRBD2. The CDR3 loop spans 15 amino acids. Germline CDR1 is MNHNY and CDR2 is SVGAGI (reference sequence). V shed 0 bases and J 3 bases; nucleotides not matched to a gene: 3. The CDR3 reads CASSYSGLAFYEQYF. As DNA, the CDR3 is TGTGCCAGCAGTTACTCCGGACTAGCGTTCTACGAGCAGTACTTC.

There are many counts of this clonotype. The chain joins TRBV6-5 to TRBJ1-3; 7 bases line up with TRBD1. J lost 4 bases, V lost 0 bases, and 3 bases had no gene match. The CDR3 runs 15 residues. Per the germline V gene, CDR1 is MNHEY and CDR2 is SVGAGI. The CDR3 region is CASSYSKGAGNTIYF. The DNA of the CDR3 is TGTGCCAGCAGTTACTCTAAGGGGGCAGGAAACACCATATATTTT.

The rearrangement uses TRBV19 and TRBJ2-5; TRBD1 might be the D (6 bases). Trimming removed 5 bases at V and 2 bases at J, with 12 bases between. Germline V gene lookup returns CDR1 LNHDA and CDR2 SQIVND (reference sequence). The CDR3 contains 14 residues. The CDR3 region has the DNA TGTGCCAGTAGTCGACAGGCCGATCAAGAGACCCAGTACTTC. Protein: CASSRQADQETQYF.

This clonotype was seen ten or more times. The genes are TRBV7-2 and TRBJ2-3; 10 bases agree with TRBD2. The ends lost 1 base at V and 4 bases at J; junction bases unmatched: 8. The CDR3 consists of 17 residues. Germline CDR1 and CDR2: SGHTA and FQGNSA. The CDR3 sequence is CASSLVASGRASDTQYF. In nucleotides, the CDR3 is TGTGCCAGCAGCTTAGTAGCGAGCGGGAGGGCCTCAGATACGCAGTATTTT.

This clonotype showed up many times. The chain has TRBV7-2 and TRBJ2-1, with D perhaps matching TRBD2 (7 bases). CDR1 is SGHTA and CDR2 is FQGNSA in the germline V gene. Trimming stripped 2 bases from V and 2 bases from J, with 10 bases between. The CDR3 runs 15 residues. The DNA of the CDR3 is TGTGCCAGCAGCTTAAAGGGGGGGACCTACAATGAGCAGTTCTTC. Translation: CASSLKGGTYNEQFF.

This clonotype has a count of ten or more. The rearrangement links TRBV14 to TRBJ2-2, with 8 bases lining up with TRBD2. CDR1 and CDR2 from the germline V gene are SGHDN and FVKESK. The CDR3 is 15 amino acids. V was pared by 4 bases and J by 2 bases, with 3 bases of the junction left unmatched. The CDR3 region is CASSLGLANTGELFF. DNA of the CDR3: TGTGCCAGCAGCCTAGGACTAGCCAACACCGGGGAGCTGTTTTTT.

In this sample, this clonotype turned up many times. V and J are TRBV14 and TRBJ2-1, with D unclear. The CDR3 spans 13 residues. Trimming stripped 4 bases from V and 5 bases from J, with 9 bases between. Germline CDR1 SGHDN, CDR2 FVKESK. The CDR3 here is CASSLRIDNEQFF. CDR3 DNA sequence: TGTGCCAGCAGCCTTCGGATAGACAATGAGCAGTTCTTC.

Only a few counts were recorded for this clonotype. This chain uses TRBV27 with TRBJ2-7; D may be TRBD1 or TRBD2 (5 bases each). CDR3 length: 15 amino acids. CDR1 and CDR2 (germline): MNHEY, SMNVEV (reference sequence). V lost 2 bases to trimming and J lost 5 bases, with 16 bases between them. The chain's CDR3 is CASSLSVSGRDEQYF. CDR3 nucleotide sequence: TGTGCCAGCAGTTTAAGCGTGTCAGGGAGAGACGAGCAGTACTTC.

This chain links TRBV5-4 with TRBJ2-1, with TRBD2 matching over 10 bases. The J segment lost 16 bases and the V segment lost 4 bases, leaving 14 bases of the junction unmatched. This CDR3 has 14 amino acids. CDR1 and CDR2 (germline): SGHNT, YYREEE (reference sequence). The CDR3 reads CASSLAGDVMSSFF. In DNA, the CDR3 is TGTGCCAGCAGCCTAGCGGGGGACGTAATGAGCAGTTTCTTC.

This clonotype appeared a few times. The chain employs TRBV29-1 and TRBJ2-7; D tentatively reads TRBD1 or TRBD2 (5 bases each). V lost 2 bases and J lost 2, with 13 bases in between. CDR1 is SQVTM and CDR2 is ANQGSEA in the germline V gene. CDR3 length: 14 residues. CDR3 protein: CSVENRDGTYEQYF. The DNA for the CDR3 is TGCAGCGTTGAAAACCGGGACGGTACCTACGAGCAGTACTTC.

J is TRBJ1-5 and V is TRBV30; unclear D gene. The germline V gene has CDR1 GTSNPN and CDR2 SVGIG (reference sequence). The CDR3 runs to 13 residues. The V end was cut by 5 bases, the J end by 3 bases, with 11 bases between. The CDR3 loop is CAWAGQINQPQHF. CDR3 in DNA: TGTGCCTGGGCCGGGCAGATCAATCAGCCCCAGCATTTT.

As DNA, the CDR3 is TGTGCCAGCAGTCCTCCCAGCGGGACCCGCTCCTACGAGCAGTACTTC. Amino acids: CASSPPSGTRSYEQYF. The gene calls are TRBV7-6 and TRBJ2-7; 7 bases line up with TRBD2. Germline V gene sequence: CDR1 SGHVS, CDR2 FNYEAQ. Trimming at V came to 6 bases and at J to 0 bases, leaving 11 bases not matched to a gene. This CDR3 comprises 16 residues.

This clonotype was counted a few times. The chain couples TRBV9 to TRBJ1-4, with 7 bases identical to TRBD1. Germline V gives CDR1 SGDLS, CDR2 YYNGEE. Unmatched junction bases numbered 3, after V lost 0 bases and J lost 7 bases. The CDR3 contains 14 residues. The CDR3 sequence: CASSVGDRIEKLFF. The CDR3 DNA reads as TGTGCCAGCAGCGTAGGGGACAGAATTGAAAAACTGTTTTTT.